This T cell receptor beta chain derives from a study of blood T cells in healthy people across ages. Using a J-beta primer mix together with a sample-barcoded 5' primer, a second PCR was run for about 6 to 12 cycles. In TCRdb, the 5' RACE reads were re-called with MiXCR into one record per CDR3 protein. Among about 1 million distinct CDR3 sequences listed, around 43% were seen once. Unmatched junction bases numbered 12, after V lost 5 bases and J lost 7 bases. Germline V gene sequence: CDR1 SGHVS, CDR2 FQNEAQ. The CDR3 extends over 16 amino acids. The chain employs TRBV7-8 and TRBJ2-1; 9 nucleotides align to TRBD2. The clonotype originates from a woman aged 55-70 years in good health. Sequencing input: blood. For the CDR3, the DNA is TGTGCCAGCAGCCCGAGAGCACTAGCGGGCGAGAATGAGCAGTTCTTC. Translation: CASSPRALAGENEQFF.